The sequence of this TCR beta chain was determined in a study of PD-L1 blockade in urothelial cancer. Profiled with immunoSEQ multiplex PCR; TCRdb holds only in-frame clones, not every one. The table lists approximately 46,000 clones, roughly 86% of them singletons. V lost 1 base and J lost 1, with 3 bases in between. CDR1 and CDR2 from the germline V gene are SGHVS and FNYEAQ. This CDR3 contains 13 residues. The genes are TRBV7-6 and TRBJ2-3; D is unresolved. The receptor was isolated from a man aged 70-80 years with urothelial cancer. The sample here was PBMCs, taken around atezolizumab (anti-PD-L1) treatment. As DNA, the CDR3 is TGTGCCAGCAGCTTAGGAGGCACAGATACGCAGTATTTT. This encodes CASSLGGTDTQYF.